This T cell receptor beta chain emerged from a study of T cell responses to AZD1222 COVID-19 vaccine. Study results and caveats: Two AZD1222 doses significantly raised spike-specific TCR breadth and depth over controls. No repertoire was sampled before or during the peak T cell response, only after it. At 160-218 and 743-854, vaccine-associated CD4 TCRs were dominant, and they spanned spike. Donors in the cohort were predominantly white British and more often female, and clonal diversity was possibly underestimated.

The protocol was immunoSEQ multiplex PCR, while the TCRdb copy is restricted to in-frame clones and leaves out a portion. The table shows around 180,000 clones, with around 93% occurring only once. In the case of this clone: The antigen is not known.

The CDR3 sequence is 12 residues long. V lost 5 bases and J 2 bases, leaving 6 bases between the germline ends. The germline V gene has CDR1 SGHRS and CDR2 YFSETQ. The sequence came from an adult in good health. This specimen was peripheral blood, taken on day 0 of AZD1222 vaccination. The chain couples TRBV5-1 to TRBJ2-3; D is uncertain. This CDR3 is CASSWDTDTQYF. The CDR3 DNA is TGCGCCAGCAGTTGGGACACAGATACGCAGTATTTT.